The text below deals with one T cell receptor (beta chain). Its cognate antigen has yet to be identified. Nothing much larger sits one base from this clone, and base qualities are not available. TCRbeta CDR3 regions were amplified from genomic DNA by means of the immunoSEQ Assay, a bias-controlled multiplex PCR. The study's processing was this. Nucleated cell counts per sample were estimated from amplification of reference gene primers within the assay. Sequence reads were collapsed and filtered to measure the absolute abundance of every unique TCRbeta CDR3 rearrangement. For each sample, productive Simpson clonality was calculated as the square root of Simpson's diversity index across productive rearrangements. Not all clones reach the TCRdb copy of this immuneACCESS table, which keeps in-frame sequences only. Checked studies attribute under half of the gap to unresolved V genes and leave the rest unexplained. V, J and clone size reflect that table, while D and trimming were determined from the DNA. This sample has around 400,000 clones in its table, and more than 80% of those were observed once. Around 1.3% of the sample goes to the ten largest clones.

This sample is part of a study of blood T cell repertoires in COVID-19 (TCRdb year 2020). Study-level background: The collaborator samples originated in the United States, Italy and Spain and spanned the acute and convalescent phases of COVID-19. Deeply sampled blood TCRbeta repertoires from subjects exposed to, actively infected with, or recovered from COVID-19 were included in the dataset. HLA class I and class II types, where available, came from metadata supplied by the sample provider rather than from assay-based typing. Samples were obtained from the ongoing ImmuneRACE study (first 160 participants) and from 1,254 subjects provided by 6 global collaborators. Sample metadata almost always included a de-identified subject ID, COVID-19 status, age in years and sex. The material from the prospective study consisted of cDNA or gDNA derived from T cells, B-cell-depleted T cells, or PBMCs. A freely available public database, intended as a resource for researchers studying the immune response to SARS-CoV-2, is where the repertoires were released. Beyond this particular receptor, the publication reports: The quantity of clinical and demographic metadata differed by source and by participant and was supplied without curation.

Collaborating institutions collected whole blood in K2EDTA tubes following their own protocols. Collaborator samples were shipped for TCRbeta analysis as frozen whole blood, isolated PBMCs, or DNA extracted from either sample type. Ends trimmed: V by 7 bases, J by 9 bases; bases unmatched to a gene: 7. The CDR3 has 14 amino acids, counting the end cysteine and phenylalanine. Just CDR3 DNA is preserved here, 42 bases in frame from base 1. Sequences MNHEY (CDR1) and SVGAGI (CDR2) are obtained from the germline V gene. The clonotype comes from a man aged 40-50 years with acute or convalescent COVID-19. Sequencing used peripheral blood. The rearranged chain carries TRBV6-5 and TRBJ1-6, and 9 bases in between align with TRBD1. The DNA sequence is as follows: TGTGCCAGCACCAAGGACAGGGGAGTTTCACCCCTCCACTTT. The translation is CASTKDRGVSPLHF.